These 14 T cell receptor beta chains share one sample of origin, sequenced in a study of cytomegalovirus exposure and HLA in healthy donors. The primer mix had 60 Vbeta and 13 Jbeta primers. Clones were sequenced by immunoSEQ multiplex PCR, and TCRdb holds only the in-frame ones, with some missing. The sample holds roughly 130,000 clones, roughly 78% seen once. Sequenced sample: PBMCs. All receptors derive from a man aged 40-50 years in good health and CMV-seronegative.

V usage is TRBV11-2 and J usage is TRBJ2-3; 7 bases line up with TRBD2. J gave up 3 bases and V 1 base, and 1 base lay outside the gene matches. Germline V lookup: CDR1 SGHAT, CDR2 FQNNGV. The CDR3 length is 14 residues. The chain's CDR3 is CASSLGGGTDTQYF. The CDR3 region has the DNA TGTGCCAGCAGCTTAGGGGGGGGAACAGATACGCAGTATTTT. The variable domain in full, with the rest retrieved from reference TRBV11-2 and TRBJ2-3, is EAGVAQSPRYKIIEKRQSVAFWCNPISGHATLYWYQQILGQGPKLLIQFQNNGVVDDSQLPKDRFSAERLKGVDSTLKIQPAKLEDSAVYLCASSLGGGTDTQYFGPGTRLTVL.

This clone showed up just a few times. The chain employs TRBV7-8 and TRBJ1-5; D is undetermined. This CDR3 region has 13 residues. V lost 3 bases to trimming and J lost 4 bases, with 7 bases between them. CDR1 is SGHVS and CDR2 is FQNEAQ in the germline V gene. CDR3 in amino acids: CASSLAENQPQHF. In DNA form, the CDR3 reads TGTGCCAGCAGCTTGGCAGAAAATCAGCCCCAGCATTTT. Complete variable domain (other parts from reference TRBV7-8 and TRBJ1-5): GAGVSQSPRYKVAKRGQDVALRCDPISGHVSLFWYQQALGQGPEFLTYFQNEAQLDKSGLPSDRFFAERPEGSVSTLKIQRTQQEDSAVYLCASSLAENQPQHFGDGTRLSIL.

The sample holds one count of this clone. The chain recombines TRBV5-1 with TRBJ2-3, with 11 bases that match TRBD2. V gave up 4 bases and J gave up 4 bases; unmatched junction bases: 11. CDR1 SGHRS and CDR2 YFSETQ come from the germline V gene. The CDR3 loop spans 17 amino acids. CDR3 nucleotides: TGCGCCAGCAGCCCCCCACATAGCGGGGGGGCCCCAGATACGCAGTATTTT. This sequence encodes CASSPPHSGGAPDTQYF.

The V call is TRBV7-3, the J call TRBJ1-4, with unresolved D. From germline, CDR1 is SGHTA and CDR2 FQGTGA. The CDR3 runs to 17 residues. V lost 9 bases and J 5 bases, leaving 25 bases between the germline ends. CDR3: CASPPQEGIRWNEKLFF. Written as DNA, the CDR3 is TGTGCCAGTCCGCCCCAGGAGGGAATTAGATGGAATGAAAAACTGTTTTTT. Looking up the rest from reference TRBV7-3 and TRBJ1-4 gives the full variable domain: GAGVSQTPSNKVTEKGKYVELRCDPISGHTALYWYRQSLGQGPEFLIYFQGTGAADDSGLPNDRFFAVRPEGSVSTLKIQRTERGDSAVYLCASPPQEGIRWNEKLFFGSGTQLSVL.

Here the CDR3 reads CASSPWDREYYGYTF. The CDR3 DNA is TGTGCCAGCAGCCCGTGGGACAGGGAGTACTATGGCTACACCTTC. V usage is TRBV28 and J usage is TRBJ1-2; 9 bases agree with TRBD1. CDR1 and CDR2 from the germline V gene are MDHEN and SYDVKM. V dropped 6 bases and J dropped 3; count of bases not matched to a gene: 8. The CDR3 is 15 amino acids.

The chain recombines TRBV6-1 with TRBJ2-3, with 9 bases that match TRBD2. Trimming took 1 base from V and 1 from J; bases not matched to a gene: 6. The germline CDR1 and CDR2 sequences are MNHNS and SASEGT. The CDR3 extends over 17 amino acids. Written as DNA, the CDR3 is TGTGCCAGCAGTGAAGTGGTTGTAGCGGGAGGCACAGATACGCAGTATTTT. The encoded protein is CASSEVVVAGGTDTQYF.

The CDR3 sequence: CASSLLAGGPEQYF. The CDR3 DNA is TGTGCCAGCAGCTTGCTAGCGGGGGGGCCCGAGCAGTACTTC. V gene TRBV7-2 combines with J gene TRBJ2-7; TRBD2 matches at 12 bases. Germline CDR1 and CDR2: SGHTA and FQGNSA. J lost 6 bases, V lost 3 bases, and 3 bases had no gene match. This CDR3 spans 14 amino acids. The whole variable domain, filled in from reference TRBV7-2 and TRBJ2-7, reads GAGVSQSPSNKVTEKGKDVELRCDPISGHTALYWYRQSLGQGLEFLIYFQGNSAPDKSGLPSDRFSAERTGGSVSTLTIQRTQQEDSAVYLCASSLLAGGPEQYFGPGTRLTVT.

The chain combines TRBV2 with TRBJ1-4, with 9 bases lining up with TRBD1. V shed 6 bases and J 7 bases; nucleotides not matched to a gene: 9. The CDR3 extends over 15 amino acids. Germline-derived CDR1 and CDR2 are SNHLY and FYNNEI. CDR3 DNA sequence: TGTGCCAGCAGCATTCCGGGACAGGGAACTGAAAAACTGTTTTTT. This encodes CASSIPGQGTEKLFF. The entire variable domain, with the rest obtained from reference TRBV2 and TRBJ1-4, is as follows: EPEVTQTPSHQVTQMGQEVILRCVPISNHLYFYWYRQILGQKVEFLVSFYNNEISEKSEIFDDQFSVERPDGSNFTLKIRSTKLEDSAMYFCASSIPGQGTEKLFFGSGTQLSVL.

The V gene is TRBV25-1, the J gene TRBJ2-5, with D possibly matching TRBD2 (6 bases). V dropped 7 bases and J dropped 0 bases, with 9 bases sitting between them. This CDR3 comprises 13 residues. Germline V CDR1 and CDR2: MGHDK, SYGVNS. As DNA, the CDR3 is TGTGCCAGCAATCGGGGGTACCAAGAGACCCAGTACTTC. It translates to CASNRGYQETQYF.

As regards this clone: The conserved closing phenylalanine or tryptophan is absent in this CDR3, likely reflecting a read error. This sequence joins TRBV30 and TRBJ1-5; 8 nucleotides agree with TRBD1. Germline CDR1 and CDR2: GTSNPN and SVGIG (reference sequence). With V trimmed by 2 bases and J by 2 bases, 5 bases remained unmatched. This CDR3 region has 15 residues. The CDR3, as DNA: TGTGCCTGGAGTTCCCAGACAGGGGGCAATCAGCCCCAGCATGTT. Translation: CAWSSQTGGNQPQHV.

CDR3 protein: CASSQATYEQYF. The CDR3 nucleotides are TGCGCCAGCAGTCAGGCAACCTACGAGCAGTACTTC. The chain is built from TRBV23-1 and TRBJ2-7; D is uncertain. TRBV23-1 is an ORF, and what it does is uncertain. The V and J ends lost 3 bases and 2 bases respectively, with 5 bases between them. CDR3 length equals 12 residues.

The V and J genes are TRBV7-2 and TRBJ1-1; TRBD1 might be the D (6 bases). The CDR3 extends over 12 amino acids. Trimming took 5 bases from V and 8 from J, leaving 12 bases between them. Germline V gives CDR1 SGHTA, CDR2 FQGNSA. The CDR3 region is CASSTYRAEAFF. DNA for the CDR3: TGTGCCAGCAGCACATACAGGGCCGAAGCTTTCTTT.

This chain links TRBV29-1 with TRBJ2-5; D gene unclear. The closer fit of TRBJ2-7 to the DNA end suggests the J call may be wrong. This CDR3 contains 13 residues. Per the germline V gene, CDR1 is SQVTM and CDR2 is ANQGSEA. The CDR3, as DNA: TGCAGCGTTGCATTCCAAGCCGCCTACGAGCAGTACTTC. Translated, it gives CSVAFQAAYEQYF.

The rearrangement joins TRBV7-9 to TRBJ2-1; TRBD2 might be the D (6 bases). Germline V gene lookup returns CDR1 SEHNR and CDR2 FQNEAQ (reference sequence). V lost 0 bases, J lost 3 bases, and 18 bases lay in between. The CDR3 contains 18 residues. The CDR3 sequence: CASSLAPVGGYFYNEQFF. CDR3 DNA: TGTGCCAGCAGCTTAGCGCCGGTGGGGGGATATTTCTACAATGAGCAGTTCTTC.